This T cell receptor (beta chain) was recovered during a study of T cell repertoires in cytomegalovirus infection. TCRdb re-called the reads with MiXCR, one entry per CDR3 protein. The repertoire holds hundreds of thousands of distinct CDR3 sequences, with over 7.5% as singletons. V lost 5 bases, J lost 7 bases, and 6 bases stayed unmatched. Per the germline V gene, CDR1 is MNHEY and CDR2 is SVGAGI. There are 14 residues in the CDR3. This clonotype was recorded many times. Material for sequencing was PBMCs. This receptor was taken from a human donor in good health (CMV status not recorded). Some clones in this sample may be carry-over from other donors' samples. The chain links TRBV6-5 to TRBJ2-3; TRBD1 agrees at 10 bases. This chain's CDR3 is CASSPQTGGYTQYF. CDR3 nucleotide sequence: TGTGCCAGCAGTCCACAGACAGGGGGCTATACGCAGTATTTT.